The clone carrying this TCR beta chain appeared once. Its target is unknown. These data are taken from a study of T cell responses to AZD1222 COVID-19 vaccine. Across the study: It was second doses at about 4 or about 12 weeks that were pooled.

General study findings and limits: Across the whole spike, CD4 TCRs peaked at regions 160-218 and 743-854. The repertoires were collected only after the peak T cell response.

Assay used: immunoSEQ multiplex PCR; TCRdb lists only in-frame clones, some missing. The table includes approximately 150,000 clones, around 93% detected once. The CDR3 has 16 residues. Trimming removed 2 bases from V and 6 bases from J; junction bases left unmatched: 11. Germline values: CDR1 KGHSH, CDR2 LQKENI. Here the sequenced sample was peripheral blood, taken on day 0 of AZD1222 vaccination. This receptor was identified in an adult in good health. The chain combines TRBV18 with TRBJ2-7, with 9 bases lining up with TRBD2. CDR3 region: CASSPTPGTSKSEQYF. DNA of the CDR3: TGTGCCAGCTCACCAACGCCCGGGACTAGCAAGAGCGAGCAGTACTTC.